This TCR beta chain comes out of a study of cytomegalovirus exposure and HLA in healthy donors. Study observations and caveats: Researchers reported from a later analysis that most CMV-associated TCR beta chains appeared HLA-restricted. The authors considered a cluster of highly shared sequence variants likely to be a sequencing artifact. Clonal expansion was found to be greater in HLA-associated TCR beta chains than in equally common others in a later analysis. Rates of TCR association differed by HLA locus in a later analysis, with DRB1 highest and HLA-C lowest.

Points on this clone: Its antigen is not known.

In the PCR, 60 Vbeta and 13 Jbeta primers were used. The method was immunoSEQ multiplex PCR; TCRdb's version includes in-frame clones alone and lacks a portion of them. The table shows about 220,000 clones, with more than 65% occurring only once. Germline trimming cut 4 bases from V and 2 bases from J; bases unmatched to any gene: 8. CDR3 length: 15 residues. Germline CDR1 SGDLS, CDR2 YYNGEE. The V gene is TRBV9, the J gene TRBJ2-5; 7 positions match TRBD2. The TCR was taken from a woman aged 25-40 years in good health and CMV-seronegative. Sample: PBMCs. This CDR3 reads CASSPSGREQETQYF. The CDR3 DNA is TGTGCCAGCAGCCCAAGCGGGCGGGAGCAAGAGACCCAGTACTTC.